This T cell receptor beta chain is drawn from a study of blood T cell repertoires in COVID-19. As for the study in general: Spain, Italy and the United States supplied samples that represented acute and convalescent COVID-19. Sample material is recorded as cDNA or gDNA derived from T cells, B-cell-depleted T cells, or PBMCs.

The data were produced by immunoSEQ multiplex PCR, yet TCRdb's version contains in-frame clones alone and is incomplete. This sample has about 190,000 clones, with around 84% found just once. The CDR3 spans 12 residues. Germline-derived CDR1 and CDR2 are SGHTS and YDEGEE. The V and J ends lost 0 bases and 5 bases respectively, with 5 bases between them. V and J are TRBV5-8 and TRBJ2-5; D remains ambiguous. Sequenced: PBMCs or T cells enriched from blood (not recorded which). This clonotype was obtained from a woman aged 25 to 45 who had recovered from COVID-19. CDR3 in amino acids: CASSLDRETQYF. CDR3 nucleotides: TGTGCCAGCAGCTTGGATCGGGAGACCCAGTACTTC.